This is a list of T cell receptor beta chains from one sample in a study of T cell changes during pregnancy in multiple sclerosis. The protocol was immunoSEQ multiplex PCR, while the TCRdb copy is restricted to in-frame clones and leaves out a portion. The sample has 57,000 or so clones, 80% to 95% seen once. The material sequenced was peripheral blood, taken after pregnancy. These receptors were obtained from a female donor in good health, enrolled as a control in a pregnancy study. Both conserved end residues are part of each CDR3. D genes are given only for firm matches. Not every row has a clone size; where given, it reads once, few, many or a size class.

j_call | clone_size | v_call | d_call | cdr3_nt | cdr3_aa
TRBJ2-1 | . | TRBV27 | TRBD2 | TGTGCCAGCACCCCCAGACTAGCGGGGGCCAGCCCCCCTGAGCAGTTCTTC | CASTPRLAGASPPEQFF
TRBJ2-5 | once | TRBV2 | . | TGTGCCAGCAAGGCGGGGCAAGAGACCCAGTACTTC | CASKAGQETQYF
TRBJ1-5 | . | TRBV9 | . | TGTGCCAGCAGCGTAGGGGCTTCCCAGCCCCAGCATTTT | CASSVGASQPQHF
TRBJ1-1 | few | TRBV19 | . | TGTGCCAGTAGTATGTTGCGGAACACTGAAGCTTTCTTT | CASSMLRNTEAFF
TRBJ1-1 | once | TRBV6-6 | TRBD1 | TGTGCCAGCAGTTACTACGCAGGGGGACAAGCTTTCTTT | CASSYYAGGQAFF
TRBJ2-1 | once | TRBV20-1 | . | TGCAGTGCTAAGACAGTCAATGAGCAGTTCTTC | CSAKTVNEQFF
TRBJ1-3 | . | TRBV5-4 | . | TGTGCCAGCAGCTTGGGGGCAGGGACTGGAAACACCATATATTTT | CASSLGAGTGNTIYF
TRBJ1-1 | . | TRBV18 | . | TGTGCCAGCTCACCATCCGGTTCGGGATCGGTTCGGACTGAAGCTTTCTTT | CASSPSGSGSVRTEAFF
TRBJ2-1 | . | TRBV2 | . | TGTGCCAGCTTCCTGGAGTTGAATGAGCAGTTCTTC | CASFLELNEQFF
TRBJ2-5 | . | TRBV9 | TRBD2 | TGTGCCAGCAGCGTAGGGGACTACCGGTACCAAGAGACCCAGTACTTC | CASSVGDYRYQETQYF
TRBJ1-1 | . | TRBV5-1 | TRBD1 | TGCGCCAGCAGCCGGACAGGGATGAACACTGAAGCTTTCTTT | CASSRTGMNTEAFF
TRBJ1-5 | . | TRBV4-3 | TRBD1 | TGCGCCAGCAGCCAAATATTTACCGGGACAGGATTTCAGCCCCAGCATTTT | CASSQIFTGTGFQPQHF
TRBJ2-4 | . | TRBV15 | . | TGTGCCACCAGCAGAGCGACATTTTCCGAAGGCATTCAGTACTTC | CATSRATFSEGIQYF
TRBJ2-1 | . | TRBV5-1 | TRBD2 | TGCGCCAGCAGCTTCCAGGGACTAGAGTTAAACAATGAGCAGTTCTTC | CASSFQGLELNNEQFF
TRBJ1-2 | once | TRBV29-1 | TRBD1 | TGCAGCGTTGCCGTACAGGGGCGAATATACTATGGCTACACCTTC | CSVAVQGRIYYGYTF
TRBJ1-1 | . | TRBV5-4 | TRBD1 | TGTGCCAGCAGCCGTGGACAGGGAGGCACTGAAGCTTTCTTT | CASSRGQGGTEAFF
TRBJ2-1 | . | TRBV7-9 | . | TGTGCCAGCAGCTTACTCAATGAGCAGTTCTTC | CASSLLNEQFF
TRBJ2-1 | . | TRBV7-8 | TRBD2 | TGTGCCAGCAGCCCGGGACTACCACCCGGGAATGAGCAGTTCTTC | CASSPGLPPGNEQFF